The 26 T cell receptor beta chains below come from one sample, sequenced in a study of T cells in Graves' hyperthyroidism and ophthalmopathy. Researchers amplified the TCR beta CDR3 regions from RNA transcripts. The HTBI set primed first-round TCR CDR3 RT-PCR. TCRdb passed the multiplex PCR reads through MiXCR, listing each CDR3 protein once. Counted here are 200,000 to 300,000 distinct CDR3 sequences, less than 20% occurring once; the ten biggest clones make up around 28%. Sequencing input: blood. Every receptor here comes from a woman aged 18-30 years with Graves' ophthalmopathy.

This clonotype occurred many times. This chain uses TRBV3-2 with TRBJ2-1; the D call TRBD1 from the table was never checked on the DNA. TRBV3-2 is termed a pseudogene. The CDR3 consists of 15 residues. The CDR3 nucleotides are TGTGCCAGCAGCCACCGCACCGGGACCGACAATGAGCAGTTCTTC. Translated, it gives CASSHRTGTDNEQFF.

This clonotype occurred many times. The chain links TRBV5-5 to TRBJ1-1; TRBD1 agrees at 8 bases. The CDR3 runs 14 residues. CDR1 is SGHKS and CDR2 is YYEKEE in the germline V gene (reference sequence). Trimming at V came to 3 bases and at J to 1 base, leaving 2 bases not matched to a gene. The CDR3 here is CASSWGTGNTEAFF. The CDR3, as DNA: TGTGCCAGCAGCTGGGGGACAGGGAACACTGAAGCTTTCTTT.

Ten or more counts support this clonotype. The chain has TRBV10-2 and TRBJ2-5; 9 positions match TRBD1. Trimming cost V 6 bases and J 0 bases; bases outside gene matches: 5. This CDR3 has 15 amino acids. Germline values: CDR1 WSHSY, CDR2 SAAADI. In nucleotides, the CDR3 is TGCGCCAGCAGCGAGGACAGGGGACACCAAGAGACCCAGTACTTC. Translated, it gives CASSEDRGHQETQYF.

There are many counts of this clonotype. The V and J genes are TRBV7-9 and TRBJ2-1, with 14 bases aligning to TRBD2. The J segment lost 7 bases and the V segment lost 5 bases, leaving 10 bases of the junction unmatched. The CDR3 is 17 residues long. CDR1 and CDR2 (germline): SEHNR, FQNEAQ (reference sequence). CDR3 DNA: TGTGCCAGCAGCCCCCAATCGGGACTAGCGGGAGTGAATGAGCAGTTCTTC. Protein product: CASSPQSGLAGVNEQFF. Full variable domain (missing parts from reference TRBV7-9 and TRBJ2-1): DTGVSQNPRHKITKRGQNVTFRCDPISEHNRLYWYRQTLGQGPEFLTYFQNEAQLEKSRLLSDRFSAERPKGSFSTLEIQRTEQGDSAMYLCASSPQSGLAGVNEQFFGPGTRLTVL.

The CDR3: CSAGSGLWNYGYTF. The CDR3 DNA sequence: TGCAGTGCCGGGTCGGGGCTCTGGAACTATGGCTACACCTTC. The rearrangement uses TRBV20-1 and TRBJ1-2; perhaps TRBD1 as D (5 bases). The CDR3 totals 14 residues. Looked up from germline, CDR1 is DFQATT and CDR2 is SNEGSKA (reference sequence). V shed 6 bases and J shed 2 bases, with 16 bases lying between them.

A few counts support this clonotype. J is TRBJ1-1 and V is TRBV7-9; D gene ambiguous. Germline V gene data show CDR1 as SEHNR and CDR2 as FQNEAQ (reference sequence). This CDR3 is 14 amino acids long. V lost 3 bases and J 7 bases, leaving 15 bases between the germline ends. DNA for the CDR3: TGTGCCAGCAGCTTCATTGAATCAGGAGTTGAAGCTTTCTTT. It codes for CASSFIESGVEAFF.

In this sample, this clonotype turned up a few times. The chain recombines TRBV28 with TRBJ2-1, with TRBD2 identical over 15 bases. Germline V lookup: CDR1 MDHEN, CDR2 SYDVKM. J gave up 1 base and V 7 bases, and 14 bases lay outside the gene matches. The CDR3 is 20 amino acids. The CDR3: CASNPTVRTSGGASYNEQFF. The CDR3 bases are TGTGCCAGCAACCCAACGGTGAGGACTAGCGGGGGGGCTTCCTACAATGAGCAGTTCTTC.

In this sample, this clonotype turned up many times. The chain combines TRBV4-2 with TRBJ1-3, with 8 bases matching TRBD1. Per the germline V gene, CDR1 is LGHNA and CDR2 is YNFKEQ. V shed 1 base, J shed 3 bases, and the junction held 5 bases outside the gene matches. The CDR3 runs to 16 residues. The chain's CDR3 is CASSQGQGARGNTIYF. The CDR3 nucleotides read TGTGCCAGCAGCCAAGGCCAGGGGGCCCGTGGAAACACCATATATTTT.

This clonotype was seen at least ten times. This chain connects TRBV20-1 to TRBJ2-7; a weak D match, TRBD2 (5 bases). The V and J ends lost 6 bases and 2 bases respectively, with 11 bases between them. The CDR3 loop spans 12 amino acids. Germline V gives CDR1 DFQATT, CDR2 SNEGSKA (reference sequence). The CDR3 region is CSATRGTYEQYF. CDR3 coding DNA: TGCAGTGCGACGAGAGGGACCTACGAGCAGTACTTC.

In this sample, this clonotype turned up many times. The chain employs TRBV19 and TRBJ2-5, with D unclear. V was trimmed by 6 bases and J by 0 bases, leaving 17 bases between them. CDR3 length: 16 residues. Germline-derived CDR1 and CDR2 are LNHDA and SQIVND (reference sequence). CDR3 sequence reads: CASSMGFGGYQETQYF. The CDR3 nucleotides are TGTGCCAGTAGCATGGGATTCGGTGGGTACCAAGAGACCCAGTACTTC.

This clonotype was seen ten or more times. CDR3 sequence (DNA): TGTGCCAGCAACTTCATGGGCCAAGAGACCCAGTACTTC. Translation: CASNFMGQETQYF. J is TRBJ2-5 and V is TRBV5-5; D call uncertain. Trimming cost V 6 bases and J 1 base, with 10 bases left between them. CDR3 length: 13 amino acids. Per the germline V gene, CDR1 is SGHKS and CDR2 is YYEKEE (reference sequence).

This clonotype was counted at least ten times. One end of the junction varies from germline; a read error may be responsible. The CDR3 loop reads CAGSLRDHKRQYF. In nucleotides, the CDR3 is TGTGCCGGCAGTCTCCGGGACCACAAAAGGCAGTACTTC. The gene calls are TRBV28 and TRBJ2-7, with D perhaps matching TRBD1 or TRBD2 (5 bases each). Germline V gene data show CDR1 as MDHEN and CDR2 as SYDVKM. The CDR3 covers 13 residues.

This clonotype has ten or more counts. This chain's CDR3 is CASSPSGGAIETQYF. The CDR3 DNA is TGTGCCAGCAGCCCTAGCGGGGGGGCTATAGAGACCCAGTACTTC. V and J are TRBV12-3 or TRBV12-4 and TRBJ2-5; 12 nucleotides line up with TRBD2. The CDR3 covers 15 residues. V shed 6 bases, J shed 4 bases, and the junction held 6 bases outside the gene matches.

This rearrangement joins TRBV28 to TRBJ2-7; 16 nucleotides match TRBD2. The ends lost 8 bases at V and 5 bases at J; junction bases unmatched: 6. This CDR3 has 15 residues. CDR1 is MDHEN and CDR2 is SYDVKM in the germline V gene. CDR3: CASAPGTSGGDEQYF. In DNA form, the CDR3 reads TGTGCCAGCGCCCCCGGGACTAGCGGGGGGGACGAGCAGTACTTC.

The chain recombines TRBV20-1 with TRBJ1-3; the D gene is possibly TRBD1 (6 bases). The V end lost 0 bases, the J end lost 2 bases, and 11 bases lay between the germline ends. The CDR3 totals 15 residues. Germline-derived CDR1 and CDR2 are DFQATT and SNEGSKA (reference sequence). CDR3 DNA sequence: TGCAGTGCTAGAGAGGGGGCGGGGGCTGGAAACACCATATATTTT. Translation: CSAREGAGAGNTIYF.

This clonotype showed up many times. The chain is built from TRBV13 and TRBJ2-5; 11 positions agree with TRBD1. This CDR3 comprises 16 residues. Germline CDR1 PRHDT, CDR2 FYEKMQ (reference sequence). Germline trimming cut 3 bases from V and 0 bases from J; bases unmatched to any gene: 3. For the CDR3, the DNA is TGTGCCAGCAGCTTCCGGACAGGGGGCAACCAAGAGACCCAGTACTTC. Translated: CASSFRTGGNQETQYF.

This clonotype was seen repeatedly, ten times or more. The V gene is TRBV4-1, the J gene TRBJ1-2; D is perhaps TRBD1 (5 bases). This CDR3 is built from 15 residues. Germline CDR1 reads MGHRA; CDR2 reads YSYEKL. Deletions cut 2 bases from V and 1 base from J, with 11 bases between. CDR3 residues: CASSQTNQGNYGYTF. The CDR3 DNA follows: TGCGCCAGCAGCCAAACTAACCAGGGTAACTATGGCTACACCTTC.

This clonotype was seen at least ten times. This chain uses TRBV12-3 or TRBV12-4 with TRBJ1-1; tentative D call: TRBD1 (5 bases). V shed 4 bases and J shed 4 bases, with 10 bases lying between them. This CDR3 has 13 residues. CDR3 in DNA: TGTGCCAGCAGTTCCGGGCAGGGCACTGAAGCTTTCTTT. It specifies CASSSGQGTEAFF.

This clonotype has ten or more counts. The chain uses TRBV2 and TRBJ2-5; no clear D gene. V was clipped by 4 bases and J by 2 bases, with 17 bases between them. This CDR3 is 16 amino acids long. Germline V gives CDR1 SNHLY, CDR2 FYNNEI. This chain's CDR3 is CASSGSGQREQETQYF. CDR3 nucleotide sequence: TGTGCCAGCAGTGGGTCAGGTCAAAGGGAACAAGAGACCCAGTACTTC.

As to this clonotype: This may come from a read error, since a much larger clone is one base off. The CDR3 sequence is CASSQPGQGTYGHTF. The CDR3 nucleotides are TGTGCCAGCAGCCAACCGGGACAGGGGACCTATGGCCACACCTTC. The chain employs TRBV3-1 and TRBJ1-2, with TRBD1 identical over 10 bases. Germline-derived CDR1 and CDR2 are LGHDT and YNNKEL (reference sequence). The CDR3 consists of 15 residues.

This clonotype has a count of ten or more. The chain joins TRBV12-3 or TRBV12-4 to TRBJ2-1; the D gene could be TRBD1 or TRBD2 (6 bases each). This CDR3 contains 16 residues. Deletions cut 3 bases from V and 6 bases from J, with 18 bases between. CDR3 coding DNA: TGTGCCAGCAGTTTCAGGGGTAGCGGAGCCCTCAATGAGCAGTTCTTC. This codes for CASSFRGSGALNEQFF.

This clonotype was recorded many times. The chain joins TRBV15 to TRBJ2-1, with 7 bases aligning to TRBD2. Germline lookup yields CDR1 LNHNV and CDR2 YYDKDF (reference sequence). The CDR3 runs 14 residues. J lost 8 bases, V lost 5 bases, and 9 bases had no gene match. The CDR3 region is CATSSERTRDEQFF. The CDR3 DNA reads TGTGCCACCAGCTCGGAGAGGACTAGGGATGAGCAGTTCTTC.

This clonotype came up many times. This chain uses TRBV19 with TRBJ2-7, with D possibly matching TRBD2 (5 bases). This CDR3 is 13 amino acids long. CDR1 and CDR2 (germline): LNHDA, SQIVND (reference sequence). The ends were cut back, 7 bases at V and 6 bases at J, with 16 bases in the middle. Here the CDR3 DNA reads TGTGCCAGTATGTCCGGAGGAAGTCGCGAGCAGTACTTC. Protein: CASMSGGSREQYF.

This clonotype has more than one count but fewer than ten. This may be a read error, as it is one base from a much larger clone. V and J are TRBV5-4 and TRBJ2-7; D is uncertain. Germline loops: CDR1 SGHNT, CDR2 YYREEE (reference sequence). Trimming shortened V by 0 bases and J by 2 bases, and 12 bases separated the two germline ends. This CDR3 has 15 residues. The CDR3 sequence: CASSLEVTSTYEQYF. Written as DNA, the CDR3 is TGTGCCAGCAGCTTGGAGGTGACAAGTACCTACGAGCAGTACTTC.

This CDR3 is CSAGGTSGRERPAKNIQYF. Here the CDR3 DNA reads TGCAGTGCTGGGGGGACTAGCGGGAGGGAGCGACCAGCCAAAAACATTCAGTACTTC. The V and J genes are TRBV20-1 and TRBJ2-4, with 16 bases fitting TRBD2. Germline CDR1 is DFQATT and CDR2 is SNEGSKA (reference sequence). Trimming cost V 5 bases and J 0 bases; bases outside gene matches: 10. CDR3 length: 19 residues.

This clonotype has at least ten counts. The J gene is TRBJ1-4, the V gene TRBV18, with D perhaps matching TRBD1 (6 bases). The V end lost 5 bases, the J end lost 0 bases, and 13 bases lay between the germline ends. This CDR3 region has 16 residues. The germline V gene has CDR1 KGHSH and CDR2 LQKENI. The CDR3 DNA follows: TGTGCCAGCTCAGCCTTCACAGGGTCAACTAATGAAAAACTGTTTTTT. It codes for CASSAFTGSTNEKLFF.